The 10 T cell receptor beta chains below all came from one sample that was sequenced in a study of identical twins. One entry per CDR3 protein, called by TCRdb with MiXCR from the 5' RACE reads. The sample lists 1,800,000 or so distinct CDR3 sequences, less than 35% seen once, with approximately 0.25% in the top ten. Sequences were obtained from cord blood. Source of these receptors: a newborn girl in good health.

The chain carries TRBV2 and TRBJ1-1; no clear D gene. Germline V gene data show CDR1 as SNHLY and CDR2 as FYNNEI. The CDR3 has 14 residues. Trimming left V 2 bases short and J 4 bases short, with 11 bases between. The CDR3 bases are TGTGCCAGCAGTGAACCTTGGGGAGCCACTGAAGCTTTCTTT. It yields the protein CASSEPWGATEAFF.

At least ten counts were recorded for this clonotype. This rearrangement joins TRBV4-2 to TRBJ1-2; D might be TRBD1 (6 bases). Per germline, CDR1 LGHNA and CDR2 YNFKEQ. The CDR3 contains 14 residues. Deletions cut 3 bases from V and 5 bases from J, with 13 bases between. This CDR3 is CASSHRGLGYGYTF. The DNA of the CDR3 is TGTGCCAGCAGCCACAGGGGTCTCGGATATGGCTACACCTTC.

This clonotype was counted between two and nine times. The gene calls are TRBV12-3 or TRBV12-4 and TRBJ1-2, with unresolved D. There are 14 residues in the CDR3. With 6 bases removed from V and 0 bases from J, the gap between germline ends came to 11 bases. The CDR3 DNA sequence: TGTGCCAGCAGGATGGCCGAGGCTAACTATGGCTACACCTTC. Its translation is CASRMAEANYGYTF.

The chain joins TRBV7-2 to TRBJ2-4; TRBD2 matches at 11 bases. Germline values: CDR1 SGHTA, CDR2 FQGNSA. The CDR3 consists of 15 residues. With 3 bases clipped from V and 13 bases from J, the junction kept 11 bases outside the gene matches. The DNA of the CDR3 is TGTGCCAGCAGCTTTATTAGCGGGGGGGGCAATGAGCAGTACTTC. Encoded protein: CASSFISGGGNEQYF.

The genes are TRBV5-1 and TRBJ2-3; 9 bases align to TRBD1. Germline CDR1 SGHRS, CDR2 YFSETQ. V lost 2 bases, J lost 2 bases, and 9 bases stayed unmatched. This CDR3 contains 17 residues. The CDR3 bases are TGCGCCAGCAGCTTTAACCGTGGGACAGGGACCACAGATACGCAGTATTTT. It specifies CASSFNRGTGTTDTQYF.

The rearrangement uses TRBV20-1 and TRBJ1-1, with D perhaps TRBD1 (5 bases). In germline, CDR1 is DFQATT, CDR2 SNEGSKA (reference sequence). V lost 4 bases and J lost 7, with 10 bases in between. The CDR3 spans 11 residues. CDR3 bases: TGCAGTGCTAAAGACAGAGATGAAGCTTTCTTT. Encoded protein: CSAKDRDEAFF.

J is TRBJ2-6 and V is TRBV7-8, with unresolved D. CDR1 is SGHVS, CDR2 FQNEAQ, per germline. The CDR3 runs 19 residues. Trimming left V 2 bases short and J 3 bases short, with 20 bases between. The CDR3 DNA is TGTGCCAGCAGCTTAACAACGGGTTGGGGTTCTAGTGGGGCCAACGTCCTGACTTTC. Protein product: CASSLTTGWGSSGANVLTF.

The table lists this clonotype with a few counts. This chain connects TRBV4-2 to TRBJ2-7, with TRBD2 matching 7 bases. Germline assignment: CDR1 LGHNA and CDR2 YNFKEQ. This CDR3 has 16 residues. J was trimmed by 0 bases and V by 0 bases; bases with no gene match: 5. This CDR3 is CASSQDLGGFSYEQYF. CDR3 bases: TGTGCCAGCAGCCAAGATTTGGGGGGGTTCTCCTACGAGCAGTACTTC.

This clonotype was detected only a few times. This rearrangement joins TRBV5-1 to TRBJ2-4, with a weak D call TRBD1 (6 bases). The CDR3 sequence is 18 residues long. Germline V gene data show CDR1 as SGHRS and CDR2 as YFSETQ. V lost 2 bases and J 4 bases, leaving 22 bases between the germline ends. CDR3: CASSFGQRSARSKNIQYF. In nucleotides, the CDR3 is TGCGCCAGCAGCTTTGGACAGCGATCGGCGAGATCTAAAAACATTCAGTACTTC. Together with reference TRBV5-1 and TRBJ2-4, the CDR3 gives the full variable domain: KAGVTQTPRYLIKTRGQQVTLSCSPISGHRSVSWYQQTPGQGLQFLFEYFSETQRNKGNFPGRFSGRQFSNSRSEMNVSTLELGDSALYLCASSFGQRSARSKNIQYFGAGTRLSVL.

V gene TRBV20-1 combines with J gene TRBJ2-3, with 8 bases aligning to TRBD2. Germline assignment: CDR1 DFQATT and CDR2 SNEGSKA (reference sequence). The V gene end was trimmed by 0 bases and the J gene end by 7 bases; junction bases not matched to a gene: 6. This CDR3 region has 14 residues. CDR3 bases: TGCAGTGCTAGAGAAGGGCGGGAGGTATATACGCAGTATTTT. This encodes CSAREGREVYTQYF.